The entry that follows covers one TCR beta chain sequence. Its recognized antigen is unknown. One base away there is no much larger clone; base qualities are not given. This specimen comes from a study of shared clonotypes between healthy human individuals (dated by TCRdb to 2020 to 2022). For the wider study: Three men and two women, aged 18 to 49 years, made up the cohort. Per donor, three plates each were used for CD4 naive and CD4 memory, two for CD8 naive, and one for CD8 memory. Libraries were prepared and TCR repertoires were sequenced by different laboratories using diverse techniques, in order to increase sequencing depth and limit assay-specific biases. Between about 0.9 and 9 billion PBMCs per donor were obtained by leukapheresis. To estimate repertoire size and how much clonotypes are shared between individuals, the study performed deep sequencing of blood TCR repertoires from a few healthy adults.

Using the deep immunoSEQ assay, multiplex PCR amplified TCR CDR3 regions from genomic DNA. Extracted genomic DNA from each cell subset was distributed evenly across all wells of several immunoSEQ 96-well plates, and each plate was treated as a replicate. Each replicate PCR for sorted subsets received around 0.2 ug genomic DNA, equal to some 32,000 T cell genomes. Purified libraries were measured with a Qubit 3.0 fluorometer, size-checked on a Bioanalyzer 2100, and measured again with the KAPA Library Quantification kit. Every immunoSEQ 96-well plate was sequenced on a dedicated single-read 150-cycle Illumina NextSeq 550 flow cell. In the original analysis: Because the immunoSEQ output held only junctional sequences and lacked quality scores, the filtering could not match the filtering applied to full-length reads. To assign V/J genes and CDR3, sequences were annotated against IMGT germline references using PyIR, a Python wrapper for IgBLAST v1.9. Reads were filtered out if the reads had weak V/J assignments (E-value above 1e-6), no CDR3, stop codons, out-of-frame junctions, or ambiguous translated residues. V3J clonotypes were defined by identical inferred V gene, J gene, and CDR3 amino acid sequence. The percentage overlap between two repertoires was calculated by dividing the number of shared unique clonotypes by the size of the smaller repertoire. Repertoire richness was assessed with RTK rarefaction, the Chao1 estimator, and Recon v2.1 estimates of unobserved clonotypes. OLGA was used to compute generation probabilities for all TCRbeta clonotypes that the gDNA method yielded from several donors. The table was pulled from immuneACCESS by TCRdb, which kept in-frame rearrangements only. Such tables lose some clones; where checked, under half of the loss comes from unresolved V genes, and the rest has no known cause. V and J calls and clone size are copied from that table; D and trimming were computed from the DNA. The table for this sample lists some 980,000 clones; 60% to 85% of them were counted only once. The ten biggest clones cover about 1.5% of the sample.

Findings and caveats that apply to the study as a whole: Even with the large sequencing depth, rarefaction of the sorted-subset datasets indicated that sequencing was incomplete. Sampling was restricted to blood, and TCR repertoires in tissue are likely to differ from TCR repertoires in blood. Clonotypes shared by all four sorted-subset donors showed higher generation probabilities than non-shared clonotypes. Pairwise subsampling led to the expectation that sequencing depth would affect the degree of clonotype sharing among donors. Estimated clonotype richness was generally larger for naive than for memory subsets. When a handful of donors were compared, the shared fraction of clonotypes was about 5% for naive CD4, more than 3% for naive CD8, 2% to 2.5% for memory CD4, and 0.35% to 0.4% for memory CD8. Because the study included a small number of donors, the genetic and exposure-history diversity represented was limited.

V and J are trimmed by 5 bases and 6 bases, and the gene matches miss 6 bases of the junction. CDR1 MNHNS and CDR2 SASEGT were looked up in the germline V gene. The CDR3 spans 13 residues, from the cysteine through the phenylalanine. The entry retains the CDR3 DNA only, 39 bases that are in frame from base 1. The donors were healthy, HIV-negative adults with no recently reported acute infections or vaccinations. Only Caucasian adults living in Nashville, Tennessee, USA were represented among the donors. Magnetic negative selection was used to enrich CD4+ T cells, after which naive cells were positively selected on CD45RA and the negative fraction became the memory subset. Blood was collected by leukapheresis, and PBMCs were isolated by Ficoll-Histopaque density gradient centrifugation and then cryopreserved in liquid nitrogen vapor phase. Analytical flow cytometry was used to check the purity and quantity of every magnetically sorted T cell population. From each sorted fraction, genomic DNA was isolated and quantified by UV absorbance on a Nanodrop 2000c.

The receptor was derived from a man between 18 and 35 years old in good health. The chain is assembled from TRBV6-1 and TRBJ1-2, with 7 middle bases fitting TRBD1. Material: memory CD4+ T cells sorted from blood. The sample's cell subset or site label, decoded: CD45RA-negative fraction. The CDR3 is CASSSQGKHGYTF. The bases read TGTGCCAGCAGTTCACAGGGGAAACATGGCTACACCTTC.